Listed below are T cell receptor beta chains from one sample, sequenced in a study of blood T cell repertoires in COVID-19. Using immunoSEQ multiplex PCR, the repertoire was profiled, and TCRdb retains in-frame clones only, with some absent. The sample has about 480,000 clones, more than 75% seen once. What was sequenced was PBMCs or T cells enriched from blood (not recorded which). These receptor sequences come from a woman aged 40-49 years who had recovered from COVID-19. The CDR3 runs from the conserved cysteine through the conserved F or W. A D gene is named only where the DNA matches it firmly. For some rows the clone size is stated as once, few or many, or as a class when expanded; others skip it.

CDR3 protein: CASSYTVILAKYEQYF; CDR3 DNA: TGTGCCAGCAGTTACACCGTAATCCTAGCGAAGTACGAGCAGTACTTC; clone size: -; D gene: -; J gene: TRBJ2-7; V gene: TRBV6-5
CDR3 protein: CASSQWTPRSGNTIYF; CDR3 DNA: TGTGCCAGCAGCCAGTGGACACCGCGCTCTGGAAACACCATATATTTT; clone size: -; D gene: -; J gene: TRBJ1-3; V gene: TRBV7-2
CDR3 protein: CASSSWTANTEAFF; CDR3 DNA: TGCGCCAGCAGCTCGTGGACAGCGAACACTGAAGCTTTCTTT; clone size: -; D gene: -; J gene: TRBJ1-1; V gene: TRBV4-1
CDR3 protein: CAWSVGRPQGEQFF; CDR3 DNA: TGTGCCTGGAGTGTGGGCAGGCCTCAAGGTGAGCAGTTCTTC; clone size: -; D gene: -; J gene: TRBJ2-1; V gene: TRBV30
CDR3 protein: CASSGTSGSAEQYF; CDR3 DNA: TGCGCCAGCAGTGGGACTAGCGGGTCCGCCGAGCAGTACTTC; clone size: few; D gene: TRBD2; J gene: TRBJ2-7; V gene: TRBV10-1
CDR3 protein: CASSTDRGTEAFF; CDR3 DNA: TGCGCCAGCAGCACGGACAGGGGCACTGAAGCTTTCTTT; clone size: -; D gene: TRBD1; J gene: TRBJ1-1; V gene: TRBV4-1
CDR3 protein: CASSPPLQTGHEQYF; CDR3 DNA: TGTGCCAGCAGCCCCCCCCTTCAGACAGGCCACGAGCAGTACTTC; clone size: -; D gene: -; J gene: TRBJ2-7; V gene: TRBV7-2
CDR3 protein: CASSLTGAYEQYF; CDR3 DNA: TGCGCCAGCAGCTTGACAGGGGCCTACGAGCAGTACTTC; clone size: -; D gene: TRBD1; J gene: TRBJ2-7; V gene: TRBV5-1
CDR3 protein: CASSYSGSPDTQYF; CDR3 DNA: TGTGCCAGCAGTTACTCGGGGAGCCCAGATACGCAGTATTTT; clone size: few; D gene: -; J gene: TRBJ2-3; V gene: TRBV6-2/TRBV6-3
CDR3 protein: CATSRDIGSNRANQPQHF; CDR3 DNA: TGTGCCACCAGCAGAGATATCGGGTCGAACAGGGCAAATCAGCCCCAGCATTTT; clone size: -; D gene: -; J gene: TRBJ1-5; V gene: TRBV15
CDR3 protein: CASSPGQGSYNEQFF; CDR3 DNA: TGTGCCAGCAGCCCCGGACAGGGCTCCTACAATGAGCAGTTCTTC; clone size: -; D gene: TRBD1; J gene: TRBJ2-1; V gene: TRBV6-2/TRBV6-3
CDR3 protein: CASSSIAGGYGYTF; CDR3 DNA: TGTGCCAGCAGTTCCATAGCCGGGGGATATGGCTACACCTTC; clone size: -; D gene: -; J gene: TRBJ1-2; V gene: TRBV27
CDR3 protein: CASSRREVEKLFF; CDR3 DNA: TGTGCCAGCAGCCGCCGGGAGGTCGAAAAACTGTTTTTT; clone size: -; D gene: -; J gene: TRBJ1-4; V gene: TRBV3-1/TRBV3-2
CDR3 protein: CASSVVASGAQETQYF; CDR3 DNA: TGTGCCAGCAGCGTAGTAGCTAGCGGGGCCCAAGAGACCCAGTACTTC; clone size: -; D gene: TRBD2; J gene: TRBJ2-5; V gene: TRBV9
CDR3 protein: CASSFGPNTEAFF; CDR3 DNA: TGTGCCAGCAGCTTCGGTCCGAACACTGAAGCTTTCTTT; clone size: -; D gene: -; J gene: TRBJ1-1; V gene: TRBV11-3
CDR3 protein: CASSLTQGVNTEAFF; CDR3 DNA: TGTGCCAGCAGCTTAACGCAGGGGGTGAACACTGAAGCTTTCTTT; clone size: -; D gene: TRBD1; J gene: TRBJ1-1; V gene: TRBV7-2
CDR3 protein: CASSPIGQGSRQPQHF; CDR3 DNA: TGTGCCAGCAGTCCCATTGGACAGGGCTCGCGGCAGCCCCAGCATTTT; clone size: once; D gene: TRBD1; J gene: TRBJ1-5; V gene: TRBV27
CDR3 protein: CASSRDRNYGYTF; CDR3 DNA: TGTGCCAGCAGCCGGGACAGGAACTATGGCTACACCTTC; clone size: -; D gene: TRBD1; J gene: TRBJ1-2; V gene: TRBV7-8
CDR3 protein: CASSSSGLDGYTF; CDR3 DNA: TGCGCCAGCAGCTCGTCAGGGCTAGACGGCTACACCTTC; clone size: -; D gene: -; J gene: TRBJ1-2; V gene: TRBV5-1
CDR3 protein: CASSQVGLPLFSEQYF; CDR3 DNA: TGCGCCAGCAGCCAAGTGGGCCTACCTCTTTTTTCCGAGCAGTACTTC; clone size: -; D gene: -; J gene: TRBJ2-7; V gene: TRBV4-3
CDR3 protein: CATSEGQDYGYTF; CDR3 DNA: TGTGCCACCTCCGAGGGACAGGACTATGGCTACACCTTC; clone size: -; D gene: TRBD1; J gene: TRBJ1-2; V gene: TRBV24-1
CDR3 protein: CASSSTGAGSPTDTQYF; CDR3 DNA: TGTGCCAGCAGCTCGACAGGGGCGGGGTCTCCCACAGATACGCAGTATTTT; clone size: -; D gene: TRBD1; J gene: TRBJ2-3; V gene: TRBV7-2
CDR3 protein: CASSVLGQGRYGYTF; CDR3 DNA: TGTGCCAGCAGCGTGTTGGGACAGGGGAGATATGGCTACACCTTC; clone size: -; D gene: TRBD1; J gene: TRBJ1-2; V gene: TRBV9
CDR3 protein: CAIKGQSNSPLHF; CDR3 DNA: TGTGCCATCAAGGGACAGTCCAATTCACCCCTCCACTTT; clone size: -; D gene: TRBD1; J gene: TRBJ1-6; V gene: TRBV10-3
CDR3 protein: CASSSTRQETQYF; CDR3 DNA: TGTGCCAGCAGTTCTACTAGACAAGAGACCCAGTACTTC; clone size: -; D gene: -; J gene: TRBJ2-5; V gene: TRBV6-5
CDR3 protein: CASSGRDTEAFF; CDR3 DNA: TGTGCCAGCAGTGGCAGGGACACTGAAGCTTTCTTT; clone size: -; D gene: -; J gene: TRBJ1-1; V gene: TRBV12-3/TRBV12-4
CDR3 protein: CASSHGQGSSPLHF; CDR3 DNA: TGTGCCAGCTCTCATGGACAGGGAAGCTCACCCCTCCACTTT; clone size: few; D gene: TRBD1; J gene: TRBJ1-6; V gene: TRBV18
CDR3 protein: CASSLRSSGTYNEQFF; CDR3 DNA: TGCGCCAGCAGCTTACGATCTAGCGGGACCTACAATGAGCAGTTCTTC; clone size: -; D gene: TRBD2; J gene: TRBJ2-1; V gene: TRBV5-1
CDR3 protein: CASSLVAGVNYEQYF; CDR3 DNA: TGTGCCAGCAGCTTAGTAGCGGGAGTTAACTACGAGCAGTACTTC; clone size: -; D gene: TRBD2; J gene: TRBJ2-7; V gene: TRBV7-2
CDR3 protein: CASSPGQGFNQPQHF; CDR3 DNA: TGTGCCAGTAGTCCGGGACAGGGGTTCAATCAGCCCCAGCATTTT; clone size: -; D gene: TRBD1; J gene: TRBJ1-5; V gene: TRBV19
CDR3 protein: CASSHGAGGPYEQYF; CDR3 DNA: TGCGCCAGCAGCCACGGGGCGGGAGGGCCCTACGAGCAGTACTTC; clone size: -; D gene: TRBD2; J gene: TRBJ2-7; V gene: TRBV10-1
CDR3 protein: CASSPGTRGPYEQYF; CDR3 DNA: TGTGCCAGCAGCCCCGGGACTAGGGGCCCCTACGAGCAGTACTTC; clone size: -; D gene: TRBD2; J gene: TRBJ2-7; V gene: TRBV9
CDR3 protein: CASSGSPPNYGYTF; CDR3 DNA: TGTGCCAGCAGTGGTTCCCCTCCTAACTATGGCTACACCTTC; clone size: -; D gene: -; J gene: TRBJ1-2; V gene: TRBV25-1